This record covers a single T cell receptor (beta chain). Its antigen is not known. CDR1 is MNHEY, CDR2 SVGEGT, per germline. The CDR3 has 16 amino acids. V lost 6 bases and J lost 1; bases outside the gene matches: 12. This entry comes from a study of blood T cells in healthy people across ages. Study-level findings and limits: Higher diversity, along with more naive CD4+ cells, distinguished long-lived donors from aged donors. Observed TCR beta diversity showed a strong correlation with the percentage of naive T cells as measured by flow cytometry.

Primers used in a second PCR of roughly 6 to 11 cycles were a sample-barcoded 5' primer and a J-beta primer mix. TCRdb ran MiXCR on the 5' RACE reads and lists one entry per CDR3 protein. The table shows hundreds of thousands of distinct CDR3 sequences, with around 50% occurring only once. There were healthy Caucasian individuals from Russia, aged about 6 to 100, serving as donors. They isolated at least 6 million PBMCs from each sample. The TCR was taken from a woman older than 75 in good health. This chain joins TRBV6-2 or TRBV6-3 and TRBJ2-7; 7 nucleotides align to TRBD2. The sequencing input was blood. The CDR3 reads CASSHGGIMLSYEQYF. CDR3 in DNA: TGTGCCAGCAGCCACGGGGGGATAATGTTATCCTACGAGCAGTACTTC.